Presented here are 23 T cell receptor beta chains from one specimen sequenced in a study of blood T cell repertoires in COVID-19 (TCRdb year 2020). To prepare the library, the immunoSEQ multiplex PCR assay was applied. This immuneACCESS table, as held by TCRdb, lists in-frame sequences with V and J called but not all clones. Of the missing ones, under half trace to an unresolved V gene in checked studies; the others have no known cause. Across this sample there are some 83,000 clones, with around 88% seen only once. In total, the top ten clones hold approximately 8.1% of the sample. Specimen: peripheral blood. The receptors were gathered from a man aged 50 to 60 with active COVID-19.

This chain links TRBV9 with TRBJ1-2; D possibly corresponds to TRBD1 (5 bases). In germline, CDR1 is SGDLS, CDR2 YYNGEE. The germline V and J ends were trimmed by 0 bases and 0 bases, with 12 bases remaining between them. The CDR3 covers 16 residues. CDR3 residues: CASSVARQPANYGYTF. The CDR3 nucleotides are TGTGCCAGCAGCGTAGCGAGACAGCCAGCTAACTATGGCTACACCTTC.

The V gene is TRBV19, the J gene TRBJ2-7; maybe TRBD1 (6 bases). The V end lost 5 bases, the J end lost 0 bases, and 11 bases lay between the germline ends. The CDR3 is made up of 14 amino acids. Germline V gene lookup returns CDR1 LNHDA and CDR2 SQIVND (reference sequence). CDR3 nucleotide sequence: TGTGCCAGTAGTTCGGACAGTTTCTCCTACGAGCAGTACTTC. It yields the protein CASSSDSFSYEQYF.

The chain uses TRBV7-2 and TRBJ1-6; D not resolved. The CDR3 runs to 15 residues. CDR1 is SGHTA and CDR2 is FQGNSA in the germline V gene. V was cut by 2 bases and J by 9 bases, with 14 bases left in between. The CDR3 DNA reads TGTGCCAGCAGCTTACAGTCCGGGTTCGGTTCACCCCTCCACTTT. Translating gives CASSLQSGFGSPLHF. Together with reference TRBV7-2 and TRBJ1-6, the CDR3 gives the full variable domain: GAGVSQSPSNKVTEKGKDVELRCDPISGHTALYWYRQSLGQGLEFLIYFQGNSAPDKSGLPSDRFSAERTGGSVSTLTIQRTQQEDSAVYLCASSLQSGFGSPLHFGNGTRLTVT.

This clone was seen at least ten times. The rearrangement uses TRBV20-1 and TRBJ2-7, with TRBD1 matching over 7 bases. This CDR3 spans 15 amino acids. After removal of 3 bases from V and 1 base from J, the junction contained 9 bases not matched to a gene. Germline CDR1 DFQATT, CDR2 SNEGSKA (reference sequence). CDR3 sequence reads: CSASLLTGQSYEQYF. CDR3 coding DNA: TGCAGTGCTAGTTTACTAACGGGACAGTCCTACGAGCAGTACTTC.

This clone was seen a handful of times. The rearrangement joins TRBV3-1 (or the pseudogene TRBV3-2) to TRBJ1-5; D is unresolved. V shed 1 base and J shed 6 bases, with 7 bases lying between them. Germline loops: CDR1 LGHDT, CDR2 YNNKEL (reference sequence). This CDR3 has 13 residues. The CDR3 spells CASSQGLGQPQHF. Here the CDR3 DNA reads TGTGCCAGCAGCCAAGGCCTCGGTCAGCCCCAGCATTTT.

This chain uses TRBV24-1 with TRBJ2-2; no clear D gene. The CDR3 covers 13 residues. V lost 5 bases to trimming and J lost 5 bases, with 8 bases between them. CDR1 and CDR2 from the germline V gene are KGHDR and SFDVKD. CDR3 sequence reads: CATSASWTGELFF. In DNA form, the CDR3 reads TGTGCCACCAGTGCGAGTTGGACCGGGGAGCTGTTTTTT.

The CDR3 reads CASSPSGTRDSGNTIYF. The CDR3 DNA is TGTGCCAGCAGCCCCTCGGGGACAAGGGATTCTGGAAACACCATATATTTT. The V call is TRBV3-1 (or the pseudogene TRBV3-2), the J call TRBJ1-3, with D perhaps matching TRBD1 (6 bases). The germline V and J ends were trimmed by 4 bases and 1 base, with 17 bases remaining between them. The CDR3 has 17 amino acids. The germline V gene has CDR1 LGHDT and CDR2 YNNKEL (reference sequence).

A few counts support this clone. The chain combines TRBV25-1 with TRBJ2-7, with D possibly being TRBD2 (7 bases). Germline-derived CDR1 and CDR2 are MGHDK and SYGVNS. The V gene lost 4 bases and the J gene lost 5 bases, with 18 bases spanning the gap. This CDR3 comprises 15 residues. In DNA form, the CDR3 reads TGTGCCAGCAGTGTGGGAGGGGGAGTAATGAACGAGCAGTACTTC. Amino acids: CASSVGGGVMNEQYF.

J is TRBJ2-1 and V is TRBV6-4; 8 bases are shared with TRBD2. Germline V CDR1 and CDR2: MRHNA, SNTAGT. This CDR3 comprises 16 residues. V dropped 4 bases and J dropped 4; count of bases not matched to a gene: 9. CDR3 sequence (DNA): TGTGCCAGCAGTGGGTCGGGGGGGGTCCCTTACAATGAGCAGTTCTTC. It translates to CASSGSGGVPYNEQFF.

CDR3 sequence: CSVEKGARYEQYF. CDR3 DNA: TGCAGCGTTGAGAAGGGGGCGCGTTACGAGCAGTACTTC. The genes are TRBV29-1 and TRBJ2-7; 7 nucleotides match TRBD1. This CDR3 is 13 amino acids long. J was trimmed by 4 bases and V by 3 bases; bases with no gene match: 6. Germline assignment: CDR1 SQVTM and CDR2 ANQGSEA.

The chain links TRBV19 to TRBJ2-1; TRBD1 is a possible D gene (6 bases). This CDR3 is 15 amino acids long. Germline assignment: CDR1 LNHDA and CDR2 SQIVND (reference sequence). Trimming removed 1 base at V and 1 base at J, with 8 bases between. This CDR3 is CASSIAGASYNEQFF. CDR3 in DNA: TGTGCCAGTAGTATAGCAGGGGCTTCCTACAATGAGCAGTTCTTC.

This chain uses TRBV9 with TRBJ2-7; D gene unclear. The germline V gene encodes CDR1 SGDLS and CDR2 YYNGEE. The CDR3 has 13 residues. V was shortened by 0 bases and J by 2 bases, with 6 bases between the two germline ends. The CDR3 DNA is TGTGCCAGCAGCGTAGATACAGCCTACGAGCAGTACTTC. It translates to CASSVDTAYEQYF. Full variable domain (rest looked up from reference TRBV9 and TRBJ2-7): DSGVTQTPKHLITATGQRVTLRCSPRSGDLSVYWYQQSLDQGLQFLIQYYNGEERAKGNILERFSAQQFPDLHSELNLSSLELGDSALYFCASSVDTAYEQYFGPGTRLTVT.

The rearrangement joins TRBV5-4 to TRBJ2-7, with D possibly matching TRBD1 (7 bases). The CDR3 runs 13 residues. Germline values: CDR1 SGHNT, CDR2 YYREEE (reference sequence). Between the trimmed V and J ends, which lost 4 bases and 4 bases, there was a span of 12 bases. CDR3 sequence: CASSIQGRYEQYF. The CDR3 DNA follows: TGTGCCAGCAGCATACAGGGGAGGTACGAGCAGTACTTC.

For the CDR3, the DNA is TGTGCCAGCAGTACAGGTAGTGGGGACTCCTACAATGAGCAGTTCTTC. Protein product: CASSTGSGDSYNEQFF. The rearrangement links TRBV28 to TRBJ2-1, with TRBD1 as a possible D gene (5 bases). CDR1 MDHEN and CDR2 SYDVKM come from the germline V gene. Trimming cost V 5 bases and J 0 bases, with 14 bases left between them. The CDR3 has 16 residues.

The chain uses TRBV7-9 and TRBJ1-1; D uncertain. Trimming took 3 bases from V and 3 from J, leaving 8 bases between them. The CDR3 has 13 residues. Germline lookup yields CDR1 SEHNR and CDR2 FQNEAQ (reference sequence). The CDR3 loop is CASSFSRDTEAFF. In nucleotides, the CDR3 is TGTGCCAGCAGCTTTTCGAGGGACACTGAAGCTTTCTTT.

This chain uses TRBV3-1 (or the pseudogene TRBV3-2) with TRBJ2-1, with D uncertain. The CDR3 spans 14 residues. In germline, CDR1 is LGHDT, CDR2 YNNKEL (reference sequence). V was shortened by 5 bases and J by 6 bases, with 14 bases between the two germline ends. CDR3 loop: CASSSITATNEQFF. For the CDR3, the DNA is TGTGCCAGCAGCTCAATTACAGCTACCAATGAGCAGTTCTTC.

V usage is TRBV4-2 and J usage is TRBJ2-1, with 8 bases matching TRBD2. The CDR3 has 16 amino acids. V trimming: 4 bases; J trimming: 8 bases; junction bases outside the gene matches: 13. The germline V gene encodes CDR1 LGHNA and CDR2 YNFKEQ. CDR3 DNA sequence: TGTGCCAGCAGCCCAAGCCCCGGGACTAGTAGAGATGAGCAGTTCTTC. It translates to CASSPSPGTSRDEQFF.

The chain joins TRBV29-1 to TRBJ1-4; no definite D call. V lost 7 bases, J lost 7 bases, and 19 bases lay in between. CDR1 and CDR2 (germline): SQVTM, ANQGSEA. The CDR3 is made up of 14 amino acids. The CDR3 reads CSGVAYPGGEKLFF. Here the CDR3 DNA reads TGCAGCGGCGTGGCCTACCCAGGAGGTGAAAAACTGTTTTTT. The whole variable domain, filled in from reference TRBV29-1 and TRBJ1-4, reads SAVISQKPSRDICQRGTSLTIQCQVDSQVTMMFWYRQQPGQSLTLIATANQGSEATYESGFVIDKFPISRPNLTFSTLTVSNMSPEDSSIYLCSGVAYPGGEKLFFGSGTQLSVL.

CDR3 DNA sequence: TGTGCCGCCTGGACAGAACCTAATCAGCCCCAGCATTTT. This sequence encodes CAAWTEPNQPQHF. The rearrangement joins TRBV27 to TRBJ1-5; tentative D call: TRBD1 (6 bases). The V and J ends lost 11 bases and 4 bases respectively, with 15 bases between them. This CDR3 has 13 residues. Germline CDR1 is MNHEY and CDR2 is SMNVEV (reference sequence).

The chain is built from TRBV19 and TRBJ1-2, with 7 nucleotides matching TRBD1. The V and J ends lost 8 bases and 4 bases, in that order; junction bases with no gene match: 19. CDR3 size: 17 residues. Germline V gene sequence: CDR1 LNHDA, CDR2 SQIVND (reference sequence). The CDR3 coding sequence is TGTGCCAGTTCCCCGGGGACAGACTACGAATGGCGCTATGGCTACACCTTC. Translation: CASSPGTDYEWRYGYTF.

This clone was recorded a few times. The chain joins TRBV30 to TRBJ1-5; 8 nucleotides agree with TRBD1. This CDR3 spans 15 amino acids. The V segment lost 0 bases and the J segment 5 bases; nucleotides outside the gene matches: 6. The V gene's germline CDR1 is GTSNPN and CDR2 SVGIG (reference sequence). This CDR3 is CAWSVGGTGDQPQHF. CDR3 coding DNA: TGTGCCTGGAGTGTTGGGGGGACAGGAGATCAGCCCCAGCATTTT.

The V call is TRBV27, the J call TRBJ1-2, with 12 bases that match TRBD1. The V and J ends lost 5 bases and 4 bases, in that order; junction bases with no gene match: 8. CDR3 length: 16 residues. The germline gives CDR1 MNHEY, CDR2 SMNVEV (reference sequence). This CDR3 is CASSLSGTGGAYGYTF. In DNA, the CDR3 is TGTGCCAGCAGTCTTTCCGGGACAGGGGGCGCCTATGGCTACACCTTC.

The V and J genes are TRBV24-1 and TRBJ2-2; D might be TRBD2 (5 bases). Germline V gene sequence: CDR1 KGHDR, CDR2 SFDVKD. V dropped 4 bases and J dropped 6 bases, with 11 bases sitting between them. The CDR3 covers 14 residues. DNA for the CDR3: TGTGCCACCAGTGACATGACGGGGTCCGGGGAGCTGTTTTTT. It specifies CATSDMTGSGELFF.